This entry lists 11 T cell receptor beta chains sequenced from one sample in a study of T cell responses to AZD1222 COVID-19 vaccine. TCRdb keeps only in-frame clones here, not all; method: immunoSEQ multiplex PCR. The sample has 130,000 to 150,000 clones, under 95% seen once. This sample comprised peripheral blood, obtained on day 0 of MenACWY control vaccination. These TCRs come from an adult in good health.

J is TRBJ1-1 and V is TRBV4-1; D remains ambiguous. Trimming stripped 2 bases from V and 0 bases from J, with 10 bases between. The length of the CDR3 is 15 residues. Per the germline V gene, CDR1 is MGHRA and CDR2 is YSYEKL. This CDR3 is CASSQTPGVNTEAFF. The CDR3 coding sequence is TGCGCCAGCAGCCAAACGCCGGGCGTGAACACTGAAGCTTTCTTT.

The chain is built from TRBV18 and TRBJ1-2; the match to TRBD1 covers 8 bases. V lost 3 bases, J lost 13 bases, and 7 bases stayed unmatched. Per germline, CDR1 KGHSH and CDR2 LQKENI. This CDR3 is 12 amino acids long. The CDR3, as DNA: TGTGCCAGCTCACCGGGGACAGGTGGTTGCACCTTC. Protein product: CASSPGTGGCTF.

This sequence joins TRBV6-6 and TRBJ2-5; weak D call: TRBD1 (5 bases). The germline gives CDR1 MNHNY, CDR2 SVGAGI (reference sequence). The CDR3 spans 13 residues. Trimming cost V 4 bases and J 5 bases, with 11 bases left between them. The chain's CDR3 is CASSWGGRETQYF. CDR3 nucleotides: TGTGCCAGCAGTTGGGGCGGCAGGGAGACCCAGTACTTC.

The chain has TRBV28 and TRBJ1-2; no clear D gene. Germline-derived CDR1 and CDR2 are MDHEN and SYDVKM. The CDR3 covers 13 residues. The germline V and J ends were trimmed by 10 bases and 2 bases, with 14 bases remaining between them. This chain's CDR3 is CATQGTTNYGYTF. CDR3 DNA sequence: TGTGCCACCCAAGGAACAACGAACTATGGCTACACCTTC.

The rearrangement uses TRBV6-5 and TRBJ1-6; TRBD1 might be the D (6 bases). Between the trimmed V and J ends, which lost 0 bases and 9 bases, there was a span of 15 bases. The CDR3 is made up of 16 amino acids. Germline lookup yields CDR1 MNHEY and CDR2 SVGAGI. CDR3 sequence (DNA): TGTGCCAGCAGTTACTCGGACAGCCTGGCGGGTTCACCCCTCCACTTT. It specifies CASSYSDSLAGSPLHF.

The chain joins TRBV4-2 to TRBJ2-5; D not resolved. The CDR3 is 14 residues long. Germline V gene data show CDR1 as LGHNA and CDR2 as YNFKEQ. V was trimmed by 0 bases and J by 5 bases, leaving 10 bases between them. CDR3: CASSQDPALETQYF. CDR3 DNA: TGTGCCAGCAGCCAAGACCCAGCCTTGGAGACCCAGTACTTC.

This chain links TRBV30 with TRBJ2-3; maybe TRBD2 (6 bases). V lost 1 base and J 1 base, leaving 12 bases between the germline ends. The CDR3 length is 15 residues. CDR1 is GTSNPN, CDR2 SVGIG, per germline (reference sequence). The CDR3 sequence is CAWSAQRGGTDTQYF. The CDR3 DNA reads TGTGCCTGGAGTGCGCAGCGCGGGGGCACAGATACGCAGTATTTT.

The chain combines TRBV27 with TRBJ2-3; 10 nucleotides line up with TRBD2. Per the germline V gene, CDR1 is MNHEY and CDR2 is SMNVEV (reference sequence). The CDR3 has 14 residues. The J segment lost 4 bases and the V segment lost 5 bases, leaving 3 bases of the junction unmatched. The CDR3 sequence is CASSRLAGADTQYF. Here the CDR3 DNA reads TGTGCCAGCAGTAGGCTAGCGGGAGCAGATACGCAGTATTTT.

Only one count was recorded for this clone. CDR3 DNA: TGTGCCAGCAGAATCAGGGGGGACAATGAGCAGTTCTTC. This encodes CASRIRGDNEQFF. The genes are TRBV27 and TRBJ2-1, with a possible D match to TRBD1 (7 bases). This CDR3 spans 13 amino acids. Trimming cost V 6 bases and J 5 bases, with 11 bases left between them. Germline lookup yields CDR1 MNHEY and CDR2 SMNVEV (reference sequence).

The CDR3 DNA sequence: TGTGCCAGCAGTTACTCGACGGGGCTCGATAATTCACCCCTCCACTTT. It specifies CASSYSTGLDNSPLHF. The V call is TRBV6-5, the J call TRBJ1-6; the D gene is possibly TRBD1 (5 bases). Trimming pared 0 bases from V and 5 bases from J, leaving 11 bases between. This CDR3 is built from 16 residues. Germline CDR1 reads MNHEY; CDR2 reads SVGAGI.

This clone was observed a single time. This rearrangement joins TRBV5-5 to TRBJ1-5; TRBD1 agrees at 7 bases. The V segment lost 1 base and the J segment 3 bases; nucleotides outside the gene matches: 7. Germline V gene data show CDR1 as SGHKS and CDR2 as YYEKEE (reference sequence). This CDR3 spans 16 amino acids. CDR3 sequence reads: CASSLPGTAFNQPQHF. In DNA, the CDR3 is TGTGCCAGCAGCTTGCCCGGGACAGCATTCAATCAGCCCCAGCATTTT.